Below, 25 T cell receptor beta chains from the same sample are listed, as sequenced in a study of blood T cell repertoires in COVID-19. Measured with immunoSEQ multiplex PCR; TCRdb has only the in-frame clones, and not every one. Counted here are approximately 270,000 clones, 80% to 90% occurring once; the ten biggest clones make up 9.5% to 12%. Input material: peripheral blood. The receptor source for this set is a woman aged 70-85 years with acute or convalescent COVID-19.

The V gene is TRBV4-1, the J gene TRBJ2-7; 8 positions match TRBD1. Germline trimming cut 9 bases from V and 2 bases from J; bases unmatched to any gene: 12. The CDR3 runs to 15 residues. Per germline, CDR1 MGHRA and CDR2 YSYEKL. CDR3 in amino acids: CASSFLRQGPYEQYF. CDR3 sequence (DNA): TGCGCCAGTTCTTTCCTGAGACAGGGGCCCTACGAGCAGTACTTC.

This rearrangement joins TRBV5-6 to TRBJ1-2, with a possible D match to TRBD1 (6 bases). V gave up 4 bases and J gave up 5 bases, with 12 bases separating them. This CDR3 region has 13 residues. The germline gives CDR1 SGHDT, CDR2 YYEEEE. The chain's CDR3 is CASSHPTGYGYTF. The CDR3 nucleotides are TGTGCCAGCAGCCACCCGACAGGATATGGCTACACCTTC.

The chain recombines TRBV4-1 with TRBJ1-2; maybe TRBD1 (5 bases). Trimming removed 1 base at V and 2 bases at J, with 11 bases between. CDR3 size: 15 residues. Per the germline V gene, CDR1 is MGHRA and CDR2 is YSYEKL. CDR3 region: CASSQVSGGNYGYTF. The CDR3 bases are TGCGCCAGCAGCCAAGTGTCGGGGGGGAACTATGGCTACACCTTC.

V is TRBV6-4 and J is TRBJ1-5, with 12 bases that match TRBD1. Trimming removed 6 bases from V and 8 bases from J; junction bases left unmatched: 5. The CDR3 sequence is 14 residues long. Germline CDR1 is MRHNA and CDR2 is SNTAGT. CDR3 bases: TGTGCCAGCAGCCGGGACAGGGGGCTGGAGCCCCAGCATTTT. Translated: CASSRDRGLEPQHF.

V and J are TRBV5-8 and TRBJ1-1; 7 nucleotides align to TRBD1. The germline V gene encodes CDR1 SGHTS and CDR2 YDEGEE. J gave up 0 bases and V 3 bases, and 5 bases lay outside the gene matches. The CDR3 extends over 15 amino acids. CDR3 region: CASSWPGGLNTEAFF. The CDR3 bases are TGTGCCAGCAGCTGGCCAGGGGGTTTGAACACTGAAGCTTTCTTT. Using reference TRBV5-8 and TRBJ1-1 for the parts outside the CDR3, the full variable domain is EAGVTQSPTHLIKTRGQQATLRCSPISGHTSVYWYQQALGLGLQFLLWYDEGEERNRGNFPPRFSGRQFPNYSSELNVNALELEDSALYLCASSWPGGLNTEAFFGQGTRLTVV.

The CDR3 loop is CASSQKGGGHDYGYTF. Written as DNA, the CDR3 is TGTGCCAGCAGCCAAAAGGGAGGGGGGCACGACTATGGCTACACCTTC. The V and J genes are TRBV3-1 (or the pseudogene TRBV3-2) and TRBJ1-2; TRBD1 is a possible D gene (6 bases). The CDR3 is made up of 16 amino acids. Germline V CDR1 and CDR2: LGHDT, YNNKEL (reference sequence). Trimming pared 2 bases from V and 3 bases from J, leaving 16 bases between.

This clone was recorded once. The gene calls are TRBV7-8 and TRBJ2-1, with TRBD2 identical over 13 bases. This CDR3 region has 16 residues. V lost 5 bases, J lost 6 bases, and 7 bases stayed unmatched. Germline V lookup: CDR1 SGHVS, CDR2 FQNEAQ. The CDR3 here is CASSPRTSGGSNEQFF. The CDR3 DNA sequence: TGTGCCAGCAGCCCCCGGACTAGCGGGGGTTCCAATGAGCAGTTCTTC. Together with reference TRBV7-8 and TRBJ2-1, the CDR3 gives the full variable domain: GAGVSQSPRYKVAKRGQDVALRCDPISGHVSLFWYQQALGQGPEFLTYFQNEAQLDKSGLPSDRFFAERPEGSVSTLKIQRTQQEDSAVYLCASSPRTSGGSNEQFFGPGTRLTVL.

The rearrangement uses TRBV19 and TRBJ2-2, with D unclear. Germline lookup yields CDR1 LNHDA and CDR2 SQIVND (reference sequence). CDR3 length: 14 amino acids. Trimming shortened V by 7 bases and J by 4 bases, and 13 bases separated the two germline ends. Here the CDR3 reads CASNSGLFTGELFF. The CDR3 bases are TGTGCCAGTAATTCCGGTCTCTTCACCGGGGAGCTGTTTTTT.

The chain links TRBV18 to TRBJ1-2; 8 bases agree with TRBD1. CDR3 length: 14 amino acids. CDR1 and CDR2 from the germline V gene are KGHSH and LQKENI. Germline trimming cut 2 bases from V and 5 bases from J; bases unmatched to any gene: 4. The CDR3 DNA sequence: TGTGCCAGCTCACCAAACAGGGGGAATTATGGCTACACCTTC. Protein: CASSPNRGNYGYTF. Complete variable domain (other parts from reference TRBV18 and TRBJ1-2): NAGVMQNPRHLVRRRGQEARLRCSPMKGHSHVYWYRQLPEEGLKFMVYLQKENIIDESGMPKERFSAEFPKEGPSILRIQQVVRGDSAAYFCASSPNRGNYGYTFGSGTRLTVV.

The CDR3 loop reads CASILRGGFNEQFF. In DNA, the CDR3 is TGTGCCAGCATCCTTCGCGGGGGGTTCAATGAGCAGTTCTTC. This chain links TRBV5-5 with TRBJ2-1; 8 positions match TRBD2. V was clipped by 6 bases and J by 6 bases; unmatched bases: 8. The CDR3 extends over 14 amino acids. CDR1 SGHKS and CDR2 YYEKEE come from the germline V gene (reference sequence).

The chain carries TRBV30 and TRBJ1-5; perhaps TRBD1 as D (6 bases). Germline CDR1 GTSNPN, CDR2 SVGIG (reference sequence). The CDR3 covers 13 residues. Between the trimmed V and J ends, which lost 5 bases and 5 bases, there was a span of 13 bases. The CDR3 sequence: CAWGPSGDQPQHF. In DNA form, the CDR3 reads TGTGCCTGGGGGCCGTCAGGGGATCAGCCCCAGCATTTT.

The rearrangement joins TRBV7-9 to TRBJ1-5, with D possibly being TRBD1 (6 bases). This CDR3 comprises 18 residues. CDR1 SEHNR and CDR2 FQNEAQ come from the germline V gene (reference sequence). Trimming removed 4 bases at V and 5 bases at J, with 24 bases between. CDR3 region: CASSSFNRAGVADQPQHF. For the CDR3, the DNA is TGTGCCAGCAGCTCCTTTAACAGGGCCGGTGTAGCAGATCAGCCCCAGCATTTT.

To note about this clone: This sample also contains other DNA sequences that code for the same CDR3. This rearrangement joins TRBV10-2 to TRBJ1-1; D may be TRBD1 (6 bases). V gave up 6 bases and J gave up 3 bases, with 11 bases separating them. CDR1 WSHSY and CDR2 SAAADI come from the germline V gene. This CDR3 is 13 amino acids long. CDR3 nucleotides: TGCGCCAGCAGCCGGGACACCTACACTGAAGCTTTCTTT. It yields the protein CASSRDTYTEAFF.

The rearrangement links TRBV6-1 to TRBJ1-5, with a possible D match to TRBD1 (5 bases). Germline-derived CDR1 and CDR2 are MNHNS and SASEGT. V was cut by 1 base and J by 3 bases, with 10 bases left in between. CDR3 size: 15 residues. The CDR3 protein is CASSEVYRFNQPQHF. The CDR3 nucleotides are TGTGCCAGCAGTGAAGTTTACAGGTTCAATCAGCCCCAGCATTTT.

This clone was detected a few times. DNA of the CDR3: TGTGCCAGCAGCTCACAGGGGGATAGCAATCAGCCCCAGCATTTT. This gives the protein CASSSQGDSNQPQHF. The V gene is TRBV3-1 (or the pseudogene TRBV3-2), the J gene TRBJ1-5, with 8 bases aligning to TRBD1. CDR1 and CDR2 (germline): LGHDT, YNNKEL (reference sequence). Germline trimming cut 5 bases from V and 0 bases from J; bases unmatched to any gene: 3. This CDR3 region has 15 residues.

This chain uses TRBV7-2 with TRBJ2-3, with TRBD2 identical over 11 bases. Germline V gene data show CDR1 as SGHTA and CDR2 as FQGNSA. The CDR3 extends over 16 amino acids. Trimming removed 5 bases from V and 5 bases from J; junction bases left unmatched: 9. The CDR3 sequence: CASSHRLAGFGDTQYF. The CDR3, as DNA: TGTGCCAGCAGCCATAGACTAGCGGGGTTTGGAGATACGCAGTATTTT. Variable domain in full (rest from reference TRBV7-2 and TRBJ2-3): GAGVSQSPSNKVTEKGKDVELRCDPISGHTALYWYRQSLGQGLEFLIYFQGNSAPDKSGLPSDRFSAERTGGSVSTLTIQRTQQEDSAVYLCASSHRLAGFGDTQYFGPGTRLTVL.

The rearrangement uses TRBV3-1 (or the pseudogene TRBV3-2) and TRBJ1-5; 8 nucleotides line up with TRBD1. V was pared by 3 bases and J by 1 base, with 8 bases of the junction left unmatched. Germline CDR1 reads LGHDT; CDR2 reads YNNKEL (reference sequence). The CDR3 has 17 residues. The CDR3 region has the DNA TGTGCCAGCAGCCAGGGACAGGTAGTTGGAAGCAATCAGCCCCAGCATTTT. The encoded protein is CASSQGQVVGSNQPQHF.

The rearrangement uses TRBV2 and TRBJ2-1; 7 positions match TRBD2. V lost 3 bases and J lost 5; bases outside the gene matches: 13. The CDR3 runs to 17 residues. In germline, CDR1 is SNHLY, CDR2 FYNNEI. The chain's CDR3 is CASSDALGGGRNNEQFF. The CDR3 DNA follows: TGTGCCAGCAGTGATGCTCTCGGCGGGGGTAGAAACAATGAGCAGTTCTTC. Together with reference TRBV2 and TRBJ2-1, the CDR3 gives the full variable domain: EPEVTQTPSHQVTQMGQEVILRCVPISNHLYFYWYRQILGQKVEFLVSFYNNEISEKSEIFDDQFSVERPDGSNFTLKIRSTKLEDSAMYFCASSDALGGGRNNEQFFGPGTRLTVL.

This rearrangement joins TRBV19 to TRBJ2-1, with TRBD1 identical over 9 bases. Trimming at V came to 3 bases and at J to 9 bases, leaving 9 bases not matched to a gene. From germline, CDR1 is LNHDA and CDR2 SQIVND (reference sequence). The CDR3 spans 15 residues. The CDR3 spells CASSMGGQGLPEQFF. The CDR3 DNA is TGTGCCAGTAGTATGGGGGGACAGGGCTTGCCTGAGCAGTTCTTC.

This chain connects TRBV2 to TRBJ2-7; D possibly corresponds to TRBD1 (6 bases). CDR1 is SNHLY, CDR2 FYNNEI, per germline. V was cut by 1 base and J by 0 bases, with 16 bases left in between. The CDR3 totals 17 residues. CDR3 residues: CASSEDWPGQSSYEQYF. CDR3 bases: TGTGCCAGCAGTGAAGACTGGCCAGGACAGAGCTCCTACGAGCAGTACTTC. Using reference TRBV2 and TRBJ2-7 for the parts outside the CDR3, the full variable domain is EPEVTQTPSHQVTQMGQEVILRCVPISNHLYFYWYRQILGQKVEFLVSFYNNEISEKSEIFDDQFSVERPDGSNFTLKIRSTKLEDSAMYFCASSEDWPGQSSYEQYFGPGTRLTVT.

This chain uses TRBV28 with TRBJ2-4, with D perhaps TRBD1 (6 bases). Looked up from germline, CDR1 is MDHEN and CDR2 is SYDVKM. This CDR3 region has 15 residues. Deletions cut 7 bases from V and 1 base from J, with 14 bases between. CDR3 sequence: CASISTGEAKNIQYF. CDR3 in DNA: TGTGCCAGCATCTCGACAGGCGAGGCCAAAAACATTCAGTACTTC.

The chain employs TRBV18 and TRBJ1-1, with a weak D call TRBD1 (5 bases). This CDR3 comprises 14 residues. Germline-derived CDR1 and CDR2 are KGHSH and LQKENI. Trimming left V 4 bases short and J 5 bases short, with 14 bases between. CDR3 DNA: TGTGCCAGCTCACAAAATACAGGTAGAACTGAAGCTTTCTTT. Encoded protein: CASSQNTGRTEAFF. Using reference TRBV18 and TRBJ1-1 for the parts outside the CDR3, the full variable domain is NAGVMQNPRHLVRRRGQEARLRCSPMKGHSHVYWYRQLPEEGLKFMVYLQKENIIDESGMPKERFSAEFPKEGPSILRIQQVVRGDSAAYFCASSQNTGRTEAFFGQGTRLTVV.

Comments on this clone: Other DNA sequences of this sample code for an identical CDR3. The chain employs TRBV3-1 (or the pseudogene TRBV3-2) and TRBJ1-2, with a possible D match to TRBD1 (6 bases). V was clipped by 4 bases and J by 4 bases, with 10 bases between them. Germline CDR1 and CDR2: LGHDT and YNNKEL (reference sequence). The CDR3 consists of 13 residues. The chain's CDR3 is CASSPRTAYGYTF. In DNA, the CDR3 is TGTGCCAGCAGCCCGAGGACAGCCTATGGCTACACCTTC.

The V gene is TRBV7-9, the J gene TRBJ2-1; weak D call: TRBD1 (5 bases). CDR3 length equals 12 residues. V was trimmed by 7 bases and J by 7 bases, leaving 11 bases between them. The germline CDR1 and CDR2 sequences are SEHNR and FQNEAQ (reference sequence). The CDR3 DNA sequence: TGTGCCAGCACTAGGGGAAGGAATGAGCAGTTCTTC. Its translation is CASTRGRNEQFF.

The DNA for the CDR3 is TGTGCCAGCAGTCCCAGTCGGGGAACCGCTTACGAGCAGTACTTC. It is translated as CASSPSRGTAYEQYF. The chain employs TRBV5-4 and TRBJ2-7; possible D gene TRBD2, 5 bases. V was pared by 5 bases and J by 4 bases, with 19 bases between. The CDR3 is 15 residues long. Germline V gene sequence: CDR1 SGHNT, CDR2 YYREEE (reference sequence).